What follows is one TCR beta chain and its context. As yet, its antigen is unknown. This sample is part of a study of cytomegalovirus exposure and HLA in healthy donors. CDR1 is SGDLS and CDR2 is YYNGEE in the germline V gene. This CDR3 comprises 13 residues. V lost 1 base and J lost 3, with 5 bases in between. The PCR contained 60 Vbeta and 13 Jbeta primers. Measured with immunoSEQ multiplex PCR; TCRdb has only the in-frame clones, and not every one. This repertoire includes roughly 46,000 clones. Study-wide findings and caveats: Accurate HLA-A and HLA-B prediction from TCR beta sequences was reported for most subjects. Data from an earlier analysis indicated that most TCR beta V segments were productive either about 87% or about 30% of the time. Cytomegalovirus-associated TCR beta chains were listed, numbering 150 to 200.

The chain recombines TRBV9 with TRBJ2-1, with a possible D match to TRBD2 (5 bases). This TCR was sampled from a woman in her thirties or forties in good health and CMV-seronegative. Sequenced sample: PBMCs. CDR3 protein: CASSVTSYNEQFF. The DNA of the CDR3 is TGTGCCAGCAGCGTAACTAGCTACAATGAGCAGTTCTTC.